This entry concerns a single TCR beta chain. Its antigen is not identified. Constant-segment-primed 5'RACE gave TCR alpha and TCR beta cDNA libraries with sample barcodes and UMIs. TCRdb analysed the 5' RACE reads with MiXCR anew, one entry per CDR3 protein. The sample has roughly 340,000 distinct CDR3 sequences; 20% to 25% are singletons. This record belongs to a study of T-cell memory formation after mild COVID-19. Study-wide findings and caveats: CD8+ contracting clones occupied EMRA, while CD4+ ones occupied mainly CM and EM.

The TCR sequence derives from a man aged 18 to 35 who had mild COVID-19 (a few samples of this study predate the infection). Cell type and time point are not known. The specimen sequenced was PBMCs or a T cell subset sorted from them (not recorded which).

The CDR3 loop reads CASSNRMSTDTQYF. In DNA, the CDR3 is TGTGCCAGCAGCAACAGGATGAGCACAGATACGCAGTATTTT. The chain uses TRBV28 and TRBJ2-3, with a possible D match to TRBD1 (5 bases). The CDR3 runs 14 residues. Germline CDR1 reads MDHEN; CDR2 reads SYDVKM. The V gene lost 6 bases and the J gene lost 0 bases, with 10 bases spanning the gap. Full variable domain (remainder filled in from reference TRBV28 and TRBJ2-3): DVKVTQSSRYLVKRTGEKVFLECVQDMDHENMFWYRQDPGLGLRLIYFSYDVKMKEKGDIPEGYSVSREKKERFSLILESASTNQTSMYLCASSNRMSTDTQYFGPGTRLTVL.